A selection of T cell receptor beta chains follows, all from one sample in a study of regulatory T cells in long-lasting Graves disease. TCRdb reanalysed the multiplex PCR reads using MiXCR and keeps one entry per CDR3 protein. In the table there are 520,000 or so distinct CDR3 sequences, around 13% of which are singletons. These same records also appear under a second study, on T cells in Graves' hyperthyroidism and ophthalmopathy.

The specimen comprised peripheral blood mononuclear cells (PBMCs), sampled at new diagnosis, from a patient treated with antithyroid drugs. The receptors originated from a woman in her 30s with Graves disease. Both conserved end residues are part of each CDR3. The order of the fields is J gene, clone size, D gene, V gene, CDR3 DNA, CDR3 protein. The D gene is left open where the match is weak. A clone size is listed for some rows: how often the clone was seen (once, few, many), or a class if it is expanded.

j_gene: TRBJ1-6; abundance: -; d_gene: TRBD1; v_gene: TRBV20-1; CDR3nt: TGCAGTGGCCGGGACAGTCGCTTAGGGAATTCACCCCTCCACTTT; CDR3aa: CSGRDSRLGNSPLHF
j_gene: TRBJ1-1; abundance: -; d_gene: TRBD1; v_gene: TRBV18; CDR3nt: TGTGCCAGCTCACCTACGACAGGGGAGACTGAAGCTTTCTTT; CDR3aa: CASSPTTGETEAFF
j_gene: TRBJ1-1; abundance: many; d_gene: TRBD1; v_gene: TRBV6-1; CDR3nt: TGTGCCAGCAGACCACAGGGGCCTGGCATATCGTGGGAAGCTTTCTTT; CDR3aa: CASRPQGPGISWEAFF
j_gene: TRBJ2-7; abundance: -; d_gene: TRBD2; v_gene: TRBV18; CDR3nt: TGTGCCAGCTCACCACCCATAGCGGGGGCAGCCTACGAGCAGTACTTC; CDR3aa: CASSPPIAGAAYEQYF
j_gene: TRBJ1-3; abundance: many; d_gene: -; v_gene: TRBV7-2; CDR3nt: TGTGCCAGCAGCCGGAGGGGGACCGGGGGCGGCTCTGGAAACACCATATATTTT; CDR3aa: CASSRRGTGGGSGNTIYF
j_gene: TRBJ1-3; abundance: many; d_gene: -; v_gene: TRBV11-2; CDR3nt: TGTGCCAGCAGCTCCTGGACAGTCTCTGGAAACACCATATATTTT; CDR3aa: CASSSWTVSGNTIYF
j_gene: TRBJ1-2; abundance: -; d_gene: TRBD1; v_gene: TRBV19; CDR3nt: TGTGCCAGTAGTATAGACAGGCGACAGGGGGAGAACTATGGCTACACCTTC; CDR3aa: CASSIDRRQGENYGYTF
j_gene: TRBJ2-2; abundance: many; d_gene: -; v_gene: TRBV12-3/TRBV12-4; CDR3nt: TGTGCCAGCAGGGAACTGTCCAACACCGGGGAGCTGTTTTTT; CDR3aa: CASRELSNTGELFF
j_gene: TRBJ2-3; abundance: -; d_gene: -; v_gene: TRBV20-1; CDR3nt: TGCAGTGCTACAAACGCACGAGTGCTACTTAGCACAGATACGCAGTATTTT; CDR3aa: CSATNARVLLSTDTQYF
j_gene: TRBJ2-1; abundance: -; d_gene: -; v_gene: TRBV18; CDR3nt: TGTGCCAGCTCACCGTCGGGAGGGGGCACTGAGCAGTTCTTC; CDR3aa: CASSPSGGGTEQFF
j_gene: TRBJ2-3; abundance: few; d_gene: TRBD2; v_gene: TRBV4-3; CDR3nt: TGCGCCAGCAGCCCACATACTAGCGGAAGCACAGATACGCAGTATTTT; CDR3aa: CASSPHTSGSTDTQYF
j_gene: TRBJ1-1; abundance: many; d_gene: -; v_gene: TRBV4-3; CDR3nt: TGCGCCAGCAGCCAAGATGTGTACGGAAACACTGAAGCTTTCTTT; CDR3aa: CASSQDVYGNTEAFF
j_gene: TRBJ1-2; abundance: few; d_gene: -; v_gene: TRBV5-5; CDR3nt: TGTGCCAGCAGCCTCGCGGGCCTTTGGGGCTACACCTTC; CDR3aa: CASSLAGLWGYTF
j_gene: TRBJ2-1; abundance: few; d_gene: -; v_gene: TRBV7-2; CDR3nt: TGTGCCAGCAGCTCTTGGGTGGGCAATGAGCAGTTCTTC; CDR3aa: CASSSWVGNEQFF
j_gene: TRBJ1-2; abundance: many; d_gene: -; v_gene: TRBV18; CDR3nt: TGTGCCAGCTCACGCTCAATGTTGGGGGACTCTGGTGGCTACACCTTC; CDR3aa: CASSRSMLGDSGGYTF